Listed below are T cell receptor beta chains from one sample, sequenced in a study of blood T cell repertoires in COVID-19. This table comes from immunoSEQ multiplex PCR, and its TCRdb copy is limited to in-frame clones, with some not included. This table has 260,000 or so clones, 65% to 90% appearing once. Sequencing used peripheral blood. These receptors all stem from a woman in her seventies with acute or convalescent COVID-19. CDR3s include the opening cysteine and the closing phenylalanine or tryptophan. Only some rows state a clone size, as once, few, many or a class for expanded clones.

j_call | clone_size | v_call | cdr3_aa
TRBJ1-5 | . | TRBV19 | CASSTRTGNQPIGHNLHSNQPQHF
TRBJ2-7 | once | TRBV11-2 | CASSSLGESSYEQYF
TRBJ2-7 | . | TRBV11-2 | CASSLALSYEQYF
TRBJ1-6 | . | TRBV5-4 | CASRSDRVRSPLHF
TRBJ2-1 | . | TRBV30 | CAWSAQWASGGGEQFF
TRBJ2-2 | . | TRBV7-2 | CASSQAVQGAANTGELFF
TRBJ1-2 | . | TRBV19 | CASSIGQGAVNYGYTF
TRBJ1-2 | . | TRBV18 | CASSPSGQRVNYGYTF
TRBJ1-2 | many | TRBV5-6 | CASSSGQARYGYTF
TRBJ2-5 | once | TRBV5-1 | CASSPAGGPETQYF
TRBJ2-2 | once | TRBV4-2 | CASSQELAGGPGNTGELFF
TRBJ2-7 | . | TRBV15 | CATSREFPSSGEQYF
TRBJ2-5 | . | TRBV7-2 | CASSRGLEETQYF
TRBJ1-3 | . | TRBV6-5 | CASSPDRGRNTIYF
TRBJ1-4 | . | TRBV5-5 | CASSVLTGANEKLFF
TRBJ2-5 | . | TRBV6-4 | CASTQRLAGGPYQETQYF
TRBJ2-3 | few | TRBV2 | CASSEGLAGGGVTDTQYF
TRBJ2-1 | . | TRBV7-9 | CASSLDTEQFF
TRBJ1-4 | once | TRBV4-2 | CASSQEPQGLNEKLFF
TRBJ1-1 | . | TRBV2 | CASAVQNTEAFF
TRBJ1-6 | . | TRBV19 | CASSRPAQYNSPLHF
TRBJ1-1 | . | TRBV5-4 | CASTSQTDTEAFF
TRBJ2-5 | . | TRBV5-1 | CASSLGGGTRQETQYF
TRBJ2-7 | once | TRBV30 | CALDRGASEQYF
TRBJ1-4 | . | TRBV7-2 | CASESGLPNEKLFF
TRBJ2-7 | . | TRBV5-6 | CASSLYRTGSEQYF